This T cell receptor beta chain was identified during a study of T cells in Graves' hyperthyroidism and ophthalmopathy. This clonotype was recorded at least ten times. Researchers took RNA transcripts and amplified the TCR beta CDR3 regions from them. HTBI primers were employed in a first-round RT-PCR of the TCR CDR3. TCRdb reanalysed the multiplex PCR reads using MiXCR and keeps one entry per CDR3 protein. The table lists around 390,000 distinct CDR3 sequences, more than 14% of them singletons. The junction had 7 bases not matched to a gene; V was cut back by 6 bases and J by 0 bases. This CDR3 region has 16 residues. CDR1 and CDR2 from the germline V gene are SGHTA and FQGNSA.

V usage is TRBV7-2 and J usage is TRBJ1-3; 8 bases are shared with TRBD1. The specimen sequenced was blood. The sequence derives from a young woman with Graves' ophthalmopathy. The CDR3 nucleotides are TGTGCCAGCAGTCCGAGGACAGGGCGCTCTGGAAACACCATATATTTT. It yields the protein CASSPRTGRSGNTIYF.